Listed below are T cell receptor beta chains from one sample, sequenced in a study of cytomegalovirus exposure and HLA in healthy donors. The repertoire was sequenced with immunoSEQ multiplex PCR; TCRdb's copy has only in-frame clones and lacks some. The repertoire includes about 160,000 clones, roughly four fifths of them detected once, and roughly 4.2% sits in the top ten. Sequenced sample: PBMCs. The receptor set was obtained from a man aged 35 to 55 in good health and CMV-seronegative. CDR3s include the opening cysteine and the closing phenylalanine or tryptophan. A D gene is named only where the DNA matches it firmly. Where a row states a size, it is once, few, many or the class of an expanded clone; other rows omit it.

J gene,V gene,D gene,clone size,CDR3 protein,CDR3 DNA
TRBJ2-4,TRBV7-8,.,few,CASSPSGHGNIQYF,TGTGCCAGCAGCCCCTCCGGACATGGCAACATTCAGTACTTC
TRBJ2-7,TRBV7-3,.,.,CASSLGPGSLYEQYF,TGTGCCAGCAGCTTAGGGCCAGGGTCCCTCTACGAGCAGTACTTC
TRBJ2-7,TRBV11-2,TRBD2,few,CASSLGLAGPYEQYF,TGTGCCAGCAGCCTGGGACTAGCGGGACCCTACGAGCAGTACTTC
TRBJ1-3,TRBV6-5,.,few,CASSSLRDKGNTIYF,TGTGCCAGCAGTTCTCTCCGGGACAAGGGAAACACCATATATTTT
TRBJ2-7,TRBV7-9,TRBD2,.,CASSLVPSGAYEQYF,TGTGCCAGCAGCTTAGTTCCTAGCGGGGCCTACGAGCAGTACTTC
TRBJ2-5,TRBV5-4,TRBD1,.,CASSLGAGTEETQYF,TGTGCCAGCAGCTTGGGGGCCGGGACAGAGGAGACCCAGTACTTC
TRBJ1-2,TRBV14,TRBD1,.,CASSDRVHYGYTF,TGTGCCAGCAGCGACAGGGTACACTATGGCTACACCTTC
TRBJ1-2,TRBV4-1,TRBD1,once,CASSQRYRGGDYTF,TGCGCCAGCAGCCAAAGATACAGGGGTGGTGACTACACCTTC
TRBJ2-6,TRBV4-3,.,.,CASSQEQELSGANVLTF,TGCGCCAGCAGCCAGGAACAGGAGTTGTCTGGGGCCAACGTCCTGACTTTC
TRBJ2-1,TRBV9,.,.,CASSPRTVYNEQFF,TGTGCCAGCAGCCCTAGGACAGTCTACAATGAGCAGTTCTTC
TRBJ1-1,TRBV4-1,.,.,CASSQVRESTEAFF,TGCGCCAGCAGCCAAGTCAGGGAAAGCACTGAAGCTTTCTTT
TRBJ1-2,TRBV20-1,.,.,CSARGREGYTF,TGCAGTGCTAGAGGCAGGGAAGGCTACACCTTC